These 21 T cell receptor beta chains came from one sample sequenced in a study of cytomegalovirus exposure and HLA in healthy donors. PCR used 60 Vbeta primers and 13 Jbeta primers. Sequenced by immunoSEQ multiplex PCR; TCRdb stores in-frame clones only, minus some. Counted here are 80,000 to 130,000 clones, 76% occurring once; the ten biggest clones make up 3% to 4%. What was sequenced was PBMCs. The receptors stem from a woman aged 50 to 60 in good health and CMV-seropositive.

CDR3 loop: CASSPRWDRENIQYF. The CDR3 DNA is TGTGCCAGCAGTCCGCGTTGGGACAGGGAAAACATTCAGTACTTC. The chain is built from TRBV6-5 and TRBJ2-4; TRBD1 agrees at 9 bases. The germline CDR1 and CDR2 sequences are MNHEY and SVGAGI. V trimming: 5 bases; J trimming: 5 bases; junction bases outside the gene matches: 7. The CDR3 length is 15 residues.

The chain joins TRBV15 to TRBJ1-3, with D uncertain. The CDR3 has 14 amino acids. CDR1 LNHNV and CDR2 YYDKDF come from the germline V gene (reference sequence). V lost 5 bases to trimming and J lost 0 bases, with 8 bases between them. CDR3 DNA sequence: TGTGCCACCAGCGGCCTTGACTCTGGAAACACCATATATTTT. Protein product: CATSGLDSGNTIYF.

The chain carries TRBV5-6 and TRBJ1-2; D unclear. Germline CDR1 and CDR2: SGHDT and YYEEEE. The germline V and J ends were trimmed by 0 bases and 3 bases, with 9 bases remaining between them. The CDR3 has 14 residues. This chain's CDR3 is CASSLAGSDYGYTF. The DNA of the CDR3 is TGTGCCAGCAGCTTGGCCGGGAGTGACTATGGCTACACCTTC.

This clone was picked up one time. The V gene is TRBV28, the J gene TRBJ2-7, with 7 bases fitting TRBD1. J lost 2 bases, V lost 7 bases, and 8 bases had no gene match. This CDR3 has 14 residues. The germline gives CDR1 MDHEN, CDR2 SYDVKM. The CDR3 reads CASTLGQAPYEQYF. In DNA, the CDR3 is TGTGCCAGCACCCTAGGACAGGCCCCCTACGAGCAGTACTTC.

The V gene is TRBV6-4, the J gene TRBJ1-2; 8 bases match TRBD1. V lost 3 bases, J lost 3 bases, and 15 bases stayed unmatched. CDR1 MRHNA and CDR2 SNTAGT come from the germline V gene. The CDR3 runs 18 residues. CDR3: CASSDVIRQGPLDYGYTF. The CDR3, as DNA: TGTGCCAGCAGTGATGTAATTCGACAGGGGCCCCTTGACTATGGCTACACCTTC.

CDR3 coding DNA: TGCGCCAGCAGCCAAGAGCGGGGAAGAAATTCACCCCTCCACTTT. As protein: CASSQERGRNSPLHF. The chain employs TRBV4-1 and TRBJ1-6; D is ambiguous. The V gene lost 0 bases and the J gene lost 7 bases, with 10 bases spanning the gap. CDR1 MGHRA and CDR2 YSYEKL come from the germline V gene. The CDR3 is 15 amino acids.

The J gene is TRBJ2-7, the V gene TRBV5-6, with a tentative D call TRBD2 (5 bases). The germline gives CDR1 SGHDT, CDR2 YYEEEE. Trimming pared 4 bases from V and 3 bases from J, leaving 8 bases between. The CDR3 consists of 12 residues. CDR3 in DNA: TGTGCCAGCAGCGAGGGCGGCTACGAGCAGTACTTC. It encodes CASSEGGYEQYF. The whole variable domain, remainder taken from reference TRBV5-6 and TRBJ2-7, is DAGVTQSPTHLIKTRGQQVTLRCSPKSGHDTVSWYQQALGQGPQFIFQYYEEEERQRGNFPDRFSGHQFPNYSSELNVNALLLGDSALYLCASSEGGYEQYFGPGTRLTVT.

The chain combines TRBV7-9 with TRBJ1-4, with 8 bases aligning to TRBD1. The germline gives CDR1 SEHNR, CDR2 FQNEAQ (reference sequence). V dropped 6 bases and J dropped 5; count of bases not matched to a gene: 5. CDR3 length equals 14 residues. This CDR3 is CASSMRQGNEKLFF. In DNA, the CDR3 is TGTGCCAGCAGTATGCGACAGGGGAATGAAAAACTGTTTTTT. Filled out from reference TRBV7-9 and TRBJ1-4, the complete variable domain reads DTGVSQNPRHKITKRGQNVTFRCDPISEHNRLYWYRQTLGQGPEFLTYFQNEAQLEKSRLLSDRFSAERPKGSFSTLEIQRTEQGDSAMYLCASSMRQGNEKLFFGSGTQLSVL.

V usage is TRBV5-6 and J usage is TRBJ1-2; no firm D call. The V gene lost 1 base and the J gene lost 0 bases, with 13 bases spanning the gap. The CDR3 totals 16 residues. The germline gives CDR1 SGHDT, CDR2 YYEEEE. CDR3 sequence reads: CASSLQQRYTNYGYTF. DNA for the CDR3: TGTGCCAGCAGCTTGCAGCAGCGCTATACTAACTATGGCTACACCTTC. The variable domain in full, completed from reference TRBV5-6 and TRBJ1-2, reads DAGVTQSPTHLIKTRGQQVTLRCSPKSGHDTVSWYQQALGQGPQFIFQYYEEEERQRGNFPDRFSGHQFPNYSSELNVNALLLGDSALYLCASSLQQRYTNYGYTFGSGTRLTVV.

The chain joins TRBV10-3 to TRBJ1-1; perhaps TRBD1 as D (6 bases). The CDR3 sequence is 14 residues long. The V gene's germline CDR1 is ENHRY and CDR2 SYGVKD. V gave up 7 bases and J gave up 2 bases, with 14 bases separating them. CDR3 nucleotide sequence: TGTGCCATCACCAGGACAGAGCTAAACACTGAAGCTTTCTTT. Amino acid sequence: CAITRTELNTEAFF.

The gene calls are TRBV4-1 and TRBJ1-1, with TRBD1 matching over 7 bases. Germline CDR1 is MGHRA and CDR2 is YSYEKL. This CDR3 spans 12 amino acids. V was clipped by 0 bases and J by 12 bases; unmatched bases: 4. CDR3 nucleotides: TGCGCCAGCAGCCAAGATCGCAGGGGGTCTTTCTTT. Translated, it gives CASSQDRRGSFF.

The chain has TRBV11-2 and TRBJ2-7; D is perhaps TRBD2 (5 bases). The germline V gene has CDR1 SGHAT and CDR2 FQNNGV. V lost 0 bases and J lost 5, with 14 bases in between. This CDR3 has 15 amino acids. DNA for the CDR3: TGTGCCAGCAGCTTAGAAATGGACTCCCCTCACGAGCAGTACTTC. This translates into CASSLEMDSPHEQYF.

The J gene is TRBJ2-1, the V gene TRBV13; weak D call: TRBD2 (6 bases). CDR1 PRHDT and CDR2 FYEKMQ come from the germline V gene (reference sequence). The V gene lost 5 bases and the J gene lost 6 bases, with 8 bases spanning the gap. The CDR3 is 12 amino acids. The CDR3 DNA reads TGTGCCAGCAGCACCGGGGGCAATGAGCAGTTCTTC. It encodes CASSTGGNEQFF. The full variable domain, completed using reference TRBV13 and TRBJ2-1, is AAGVIQSPRHLIKEKRETATLKCYPIPRHDTVYWYQQGPGQDPQFLISFYEKMQSDKGSIPDRFSAQQFSDYHSELNMSSLELGDSALYFCASSTGGNEQFFGPGTRLTVL.

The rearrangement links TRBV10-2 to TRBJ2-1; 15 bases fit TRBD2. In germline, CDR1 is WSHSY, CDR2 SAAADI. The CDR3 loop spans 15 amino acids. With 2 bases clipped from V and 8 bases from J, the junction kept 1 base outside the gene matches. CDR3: CASSERTSGGDEQFF. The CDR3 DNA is TGCGCCAGCAGTGAGAGGACTAGCGGGGGGGATGAGCAGTTCTTC.

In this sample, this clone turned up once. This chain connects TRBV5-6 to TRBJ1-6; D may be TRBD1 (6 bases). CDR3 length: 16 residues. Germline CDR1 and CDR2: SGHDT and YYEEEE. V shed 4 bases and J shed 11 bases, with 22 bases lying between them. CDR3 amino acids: CASSPGDKDWRAPLHF. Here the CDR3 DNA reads TGTGCCAGCAGCCCCGGGGACAAGGACTGGCGAGCACCCCTCCACTTT. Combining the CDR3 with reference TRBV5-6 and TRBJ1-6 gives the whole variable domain DAGVTQSPTHLIKTRGQQVTLRCSPKSGHDTVSWYQQALGQGPQFIFQYYEEEERQRGNFPDRFSGHQFPNYSSELNVNALLLGDSALYLCASSPGDKDWRAPLHFGNGTRLTVT.

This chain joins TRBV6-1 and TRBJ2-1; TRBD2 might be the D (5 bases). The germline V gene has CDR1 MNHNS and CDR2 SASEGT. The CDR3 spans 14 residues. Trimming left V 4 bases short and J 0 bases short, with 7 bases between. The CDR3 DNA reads TGTGCCAGCAGTGGACGGGGCTCCTACAATGAGCAGTTCTTC. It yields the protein CASSGRGSYNEQFF.

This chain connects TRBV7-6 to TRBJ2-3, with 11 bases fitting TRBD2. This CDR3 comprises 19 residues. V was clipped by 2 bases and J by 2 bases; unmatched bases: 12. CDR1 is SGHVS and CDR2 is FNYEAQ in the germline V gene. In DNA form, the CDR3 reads TGTGCCAGCAGCTTACCACTAGCGGGAGTTACCAAAGCCACAGATACGCAGTATTTT. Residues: CASSLPLAGVTKATDTQYF.

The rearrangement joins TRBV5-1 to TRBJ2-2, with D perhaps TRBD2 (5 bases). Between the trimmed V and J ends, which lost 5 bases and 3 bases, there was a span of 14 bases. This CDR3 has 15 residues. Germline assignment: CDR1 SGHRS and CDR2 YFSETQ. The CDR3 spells CASRAQGSDTGELFF. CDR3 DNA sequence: TGCGCCAGCAGGGCCCAAGGGAGCGACACCGGGGAGCTGTTTTTT.

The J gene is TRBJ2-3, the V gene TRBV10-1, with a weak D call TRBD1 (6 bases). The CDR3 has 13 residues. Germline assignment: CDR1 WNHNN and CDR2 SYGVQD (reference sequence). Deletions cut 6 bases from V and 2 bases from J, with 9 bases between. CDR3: CASRDSDTDTQYF. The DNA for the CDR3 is TGCGCCAGCAGGGACAGTGACACAGATACGCAGTATTTT.

The DNA for the CDR3 is TGCGCCAGCGCCCCGGGACAGGCTCCCTACGAGCAGTACTTC. Protein: CASAPGQAPYEQYF. The chain has TRBV5-1 and TRBJ2-7, with 8 bases that match TRBD1. V lost 7 bases to trimming and J lost 2 bases; unmatched junction nucleotides: 8. The CDR3 length is 14 residues. Germline V gene sequence: CDR1 SGHRS, CDR2 YFSETQ.

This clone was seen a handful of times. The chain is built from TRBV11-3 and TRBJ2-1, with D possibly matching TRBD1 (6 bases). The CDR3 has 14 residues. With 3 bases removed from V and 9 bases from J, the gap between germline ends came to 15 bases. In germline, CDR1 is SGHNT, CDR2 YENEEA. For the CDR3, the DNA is TGTGCCAGCAGCTTTACCGACAGGTCGGGTGAGCAGTTCTTC. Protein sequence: CASSFTDRSGEQFF.